One and the same sample provided the 10 T cell receptor beta chains below, sequenced in a study of cytomegalovirus exposure and HLA in healthy donors. PCR employed 60 Vbeta and 13 Jbeta primers. The data were produced by immunoSEQ multiplex PCR, yet TCRdb's version contains in-frame clones alone and is incomplete. The table records just over 150,000 clones, about three quarters of them present only once. The sample comprised PBMCs. The receptors derive from a woman between 50 and 59 years old in good health and CMV-seropositive.

The chain recombines TRBV9 with TRBJ2-5, with TRBD2 matching 7 bases. V was pared by 0 bases and J by 5 bases, with 10 bases of the junction left unmatched. Germline V gene sequence: CDR1 SGDLS, CDR2 YYNGEE. This CDR3 contains 16 residues. This chain's CDR3 is CASSVGGGSGGETQYF. CDR3 in DNA: TGTGCCAGCAGCGTAGGAGGCGGGAGTGGCGGCGAGACCCAGTACTTC.

This chain connects TRBV4-1 to TRBJ2-7, with 7 bases lining up with TRBD1. V lost 3 bases, J lost 2 bases, and 10 bases stayed unmatched. This CDR3 region has 16 residues. Germline V gene data show CDR1 as MGHRA and CDR2 as YSYEKL. The CDR3 reads CASSHLDGTETYEQYF. The DNA for the CDR3 is TGCGCCAGCAGCCACTTAGACGGGACAGAAACCTACGAGCAGTACTTC.

The chain links TRBV7-8 to TRBJ2-5; 10 bases agree with TRBD2. Germline V lookup: CDR1 SGHVS, CDR2 FQNEAQ. CDR3 length: 16 amino acids. The trim removed 5 bases at V and 1 base at J, leaving 7 bases unmatched. Here the CDR3 DNA reads TGTGCCAGCAGCAAGCCGACTAGCGGGTTCCAAGAGACCCAGTACTTC. This translates into CASSKPTSGFQETQYF.

About this clone itself: This sample also contains other DNA sequences that code for the same CDR3. The chain carries TRBV28 and TRBJ2-2; tentative D call: TRBD1 (6 bases). CDR1 MDHEN and CDR2 SYDVKM come from the germline V gene. V was pared by 3 bases and J by 1 base, with 6 bases between. The CDR3 extends over 14 amino acids. CDR3 in amino acids: CASSLTGNTGELFF. The DNA of the CDR3 is TGTGCCAGCAGTTTGACAGGGAACACCGGGGAGCTGTTTTTT.

The gene calls are TRBV29-1 and TRBJ1-2; D is perhaps TRBD1 (6 bases). Germline V gene sequence: CDR1 SQVTM, CDR2 ANQGSEA. This CDR3 region has 16 residues. V was shortened by 6 bases and J by 0 bases, with 20 bases between the two germline ends. The CDR3 reads CSVENRQDGPNYGYTF. The CDR3 DNA follows: TGCAGCGTCGAAAACCGACAGGACGGACCTAACTATGGCTACACCTTC.

The rearrangement uses TRBV18 and TRBJ2-1; 9 bases match TRBD1. After removal of 0 bases from V and 5 bases from J, the junction contained 8 bases not matched to a gene. From germline, CDR1 is KGHSH and CDR2 LQKENI. The CDR3 is 17 residues long. The CDR3 DNA is TGTGCCAGCTCACCACCTCCCGGGACAGGGCAGGACAATGAGCAGTTCTTC. This translates into CASSPPPGTGQDNEQFF.

This chain joins TRBV27 and TRBJ2-7; 10 bases fit TRBD1. Germline V CDR1 and CDR2: MNHEY, SMNVEV (reference sequence). Trimming at V came to 6 bases and at J to 1 base, leaving 3 bases not matched to a gene. This CDR3 is built from 14 residues. CDR3 DNA: TGTGCCAGCAGACCGGGACAGGGGTCCTACGAGCAGTACTTC. Amino acids: CASRPGQGSYEQYF.

This clone was recorded a few times. The chain employs TRBV9 and TRBJ2-2, with 10 bases lining up with TRBD1. The CDR3 runs to 14 residues. V lost 4 bases, J lost 5 bases, and 2 bases stayed unmatched. The germline gives CDR1 SGDLS, CDR2 YYNGEE. This CDR3 reads CASSPGQGTGELFF. DNA for the CDR3: TGTGCCAGCAGCCCGGGACAGGGGACCGGGGAGCTGTTTTTT. Using reference TRBV9 and TRBJ2-2 for the parts outside the CDR3, the full variable domain is DSGVTQTPKHLITATGQRVTLRCSPRSGDLSVYWYQQSLDQGLQFLIQYYNGEERAKGNILERFSAQQFPDLHSELNLSSLELGDSALYFCASSPGQGTGELFFGEGSRLTVL.

The chain couples TRBV5-1 to TRBJ1-6; D ambiguous. Trimming cost V 0 bases and J 14 bases, with 18 bases left between them. The CDR3 spans 15 residues. The germline V gene has CDR1 SGHRS and CDR2 YFSETQ. CDR3 sequence: CASSLEPTSVRALHF. The CDR3, as DNA: TGCGCCAGCAGCTTGGAGCCAACCTCGGTTCGGGCCCTCCACTTT.

The chain uses TRBV27 and TRBJ1-6; D remains ambiguous. This CDR3 region has 13 residues. Trimming cost V 8 bases and J 10 bases, with 15 bases left between them. Germline CDR1 reads MNHEY; CDR2 reads SMNVEV (reference sequence). CDR3 nucleotide sequence: TGTGCCAGCGCCAATCGCGGGTCCTCACCCCTCCACTTT. This gives the protein CASANRGSSPLHF.